The entry that follows covers one T cell receptor (beta chain) sequence. The clone's antigen remains unknown. One base away there is no much larger clone; base qualities are not given. Libraries were constructed by the immunoSEQ multiplex PCR assay. A mixture of 60 forward primers for TCR Vbeta segments and 13 reverse primers for TCR Jbeta segments was used in the multiplex PCR. A multiplex PCR assay on genomic DNA amplified the CDR3 region of rearranged TCR beta genes. Amplified TCR beta libraries were sequenced as 87-base-pair reads on the Illumina HiSeq System. In the authors' own workflow: Across the 500 to 850 repertoires, a later analysis counted roughly 77 million unique TCR beta chains, approximately 10 million of which were shared by at least two donors. To remove PCR and sequencing errors, raw reads were error-corrected and collapsed into unique sequences using a nearest-neighbor algorithm that merged closely related sequences. To assign V, D and J gene segments, CDR3 sequences were aligned to IMGT reference sequences. For a sequence to be retained, a match of at least six nucleotides to both a V gene segment and a J gene segment was required. Rearrangements were classified as productive when the CDR3 lacked stop codons and remained in frame with V and J, and all other rearrangements were classified as non-productive. CDR3 was defined according to IMGT convention as the region running from the second conserved V-encoded cysteine to the conserved J-encoded phenylalanine. In an earlier analysis of roughly 580 of the donors, sequences lacking an unambiguous match to a single V gene segment were excluded. In an earlier analysis of 450 to 700 of the donors, V segments were called functional above 56.7% productive rearrangements and were called segregating when the between-donor standard deviation exceeded 5%. To diagnose cytomegalovirus status from the catalog of TCR beta chain sequences, a statistical classification framework was built. V and J gene assignment, in a later analysis, came from comparing TCR nucleotide sequences with IMGT/GENE-DB human TR gene sequences. In a later analysis, CDR3 sequences and most-parsimonious VDJ recombination scenarios were assigned using the TCRdist pipeline. In a later analysis, each TCR beta chain was defined by its CDR3 amino acid sequence together with its V-gene family, and reads lacking a unique V-gene family were excluded. A later analysis removed 450 to 600 highly shared, low-generation-probability nucleotide sequences to deal with suspected cross-contamination and a sequencing artifact. A later analysis calculated a clonal expansion index for each public chain from normalized within-repertoire ranks of inferred template counts. In a later analysis, generation probabilities were computed using a VDJ recombination model fitted to out-of-frame rearrangements, and the results were checked against IGoR. In a later analysis, hypergeometric tests were used to score TCR-TCR, TCR-HLA and TCR-CMV co-occurrence, with a repertoire-size bias correction applied to TCR pairs. False discovery rates were estimated in a later analysis by permuting HLA or CMV assignments 20 times. In a later analysis, co-occurring TCRs were grouped using DBSCAN, and TCRdist sequence similarity was added for clustering within HLA-allele-positive subsets. Co-occurrence clustering excluded repertoires with fewer than 30,000 or more than 120,000 public chains, plus five with anomalous nucleotide sharing. The table comes from immuneACCESS by way of TCRdb, which keeps in-frame sequences with V and J called. Part of the clones is missing from these tables; in studies checked, under half for an unresolved V gene and the rest for unknown reasons. That table supplies the V and J calls and clone size; D and trimming were determined from the DNA. The sample has approximately 91,000 clones on record, around 73% of them singletons. Jointly, the top ten make up about 1.3% of the sample.

This sample was taken from a study of cytomegalovirus exposure and HLA in healthy donors (dated 2017 in TCRdb). As for the study more broadly: In an earlier analysis of several hundred of the donors, around 300 Gb of sequence data and 90 million to 130 million unique TCR beta sequences from 180 million or so T cells were reported. Approximately 300 gigabases of sequencing data and around 90 million unique TCR sequences made up an early release that covered fewer than 650 HLA-typed donors. The genetic ancestry cluster associated with self-reported Caucasian donors included 81% of the 300 to 450 genotyped donors. The aim of the study was to test whether cataloging public T cell receptors could identify signatures of past pathogen exposure. The study profiled the T cell repertoires of about 640 subjects by immunosequencing and related them to cytomegalovirus serostatus. Besides the first cohort of 666 subjects, a separate validation cohort made up of over a hundred different subjects was used. To predict cytomegalovirus infection status, the study combined high-throughput TCR immunosequencing, statistical association of individual TCRs with disease status, and machine learning. In a later analysis, previously published TCR beta repertoires from more than 500 donors were re-analyzed and high-resolution HLA genotyping was added so that TCR occurrence patterns could be studied. Rather than using new phenotypic data, the later analysis identified candidate immune exposures from TCR beta sequences and from how often those sequences occurred across donors. An earlier analysis of roughly 600 of the donors used high-throughput TCR beta sequencing to judge whether each TCR beta V gene segment behaved as functional or pseudogenic. Donor age, sex, ethnicity and CMV serostatus were compiled together with the repertoire data. Genome-wide SNP genotypes for about three fifths of the roughly 700 donors were used in a later genetic analysis, which treated that subset as a discovery cohort. All discovery cohort repertoires had been generated using a single sequencing platform. HLA typing included class I and class II loci at four-digit resolution. Typing coverage differed by locus: A, B, C, DRB1 and DQB1 were typed in roughly 629-630 donors, DQA1 in 522, DPA1 in around 600, and DPB1 in 472. Four or five DR-DQ haplotypes were handled as single units for association and clustering because linkage in the cohort was strong. Among roughly 370 genotyped donors of the cohort, an average of around 240,000 unique TCR beta nucleotide sequences were sequenced per donor, roughly 18% of them non-productive. Beyond this particular receptor, the publication reports: Because some donors lacked HLA typing at each locus, the association tests relied only on the typed subset. A later genetic analysis associated a missense DCLRE1C variant with V-gene and J-gene trimming of TCR beta chains, and an independent cohort replicated the association. Linkage disequilibrium might explain the correlated functional status among segregating V segments, but an unknown experimental factor could not be excluded. While some public TCRs were present in many individuals, most TCR sequences turned up only very rarely across donors. This cohort had only TCR beta chains sequenced, and the lack of alpha or paired-chain data limited which features could be detected. The sequencing pipeline was judged likely to have produced a cluster of highly shared sequence variants as a technical artifact. A total of 150 to 200 TCR beta chains were listed by the study as associated with cytomegalovirus. The only immune exposure information available for the cohort was CMV serostatus. According to the authors, the approach could potentially be generalized to other disease states and immunological phenotypes. In both the original and validation cohorts, the classifier was reported to diagnose cytomegalovirus status with high specificity and sensitivity. An earlier analysis of some 590 of the donors showed that most TCR beta V segments appeared in productive rearrangements either about 90% or about 30% of the time, which broadly matched IMGT annotations. Specific HLA alleles were associated with 15,000 to 20,000 TCR beta sequences at a false discovery rate of 0.05 in a later analysis. The 87-base-pair reads could not distinguish some IMGT-functional V segments, including TRBV6-2 and TRBV6-3, so those segments were excluded. In a later analysis, HLA-associated TCR beta chains were found to be more clonally expanded and to have lower generation probabilities than equally common non-associated chains. Sequencing depth was assumed to be roughly uniform across donors in the presence/absence analyses, though that assumption may not hold. Three of the identified cytomegalovirus-associated TCR beta chains were confirmed in vitro to be specific for cytomegalovirus antigens. Assigning TCR associations to individual alleles was difficult when HLA alleles, especially DR and DQ, strongly co-occurred. A later analysis found that TCR association rates varied across HLA loci, with DRB1 alleles showing the most associated TCRs and HLA-C alleles the fewest. According to a later analysis, most CMV-associated TCR beta chains appeared to be HLA-restricted, and the HLA associations seemed to be driven largely by CMV exposure. A later analysis reported that several top co-occurrence clusters appeared linked to parvovirus B19, influenza, CMV and Epstein-Barr virus. A further reported finding was that TCR beta sequences accurately predicted the HLA-A and HLA-B alleles for most subjects in the first cohort. In a later genetic analysis, fewer N-insertions in productive TCRs were reported among donors in an Asian-associated ancestry cluster than the 666-donor mean. Over 15 rarely observed V segments, including chromosome 9 orphons, were excluded from the earlier analysis of 550 to 700 of the donors because counts were too low.

Relative to germline, V is missing 5 bases and J is missing 3 bases, with 1 base of the junction outside any gene match. The germline V gene supplies CDR1 SGHVS and CDR2 FQNEAQ. The CDR3 holds 13 amino acids from the cysteine to the phenylalanine. Solely the CDR3 DNA is kept, with 39 bases framed from the first base. The cohort was made up of 666 healthy bone marrow donors. Cohort members were all nominally healthy when sampled, although unrecorded immune exposures were likely present. The donor tested CMV seronegative and was one of the 352 seronegative cohort members. A peripheral blood sample was provided by each donor, and peripheral blood mononuclear cells were used for TCR beta sequencing. Genomic DNA extraction from the blood cell samples was performed with the Qiagen DNeasy Blood Extraction Kit.

The sequence joins TRBV7-8 to TRBJ1-2; 9 central bases correspond to TRBD1. Material: PBMCs. This clonotype originated in a female donor in good health and CMV-seronegative. The DNA is TGTGCCAGCAGCCGGGACAGGGACTATGGCTACACCTTC. It translates as CASSRDRDYGYTF.